This T cell receptor (beta chain) appears in the sequencing data of a study of control samples from healthy donors and cancer patients. Germline V gene lookup returns CDR1 SGHTA and CDR2 FQGNSA. V dropped 5 bases and J dropped 0 bases, with 7 bases sitting between them. The CDR3 loop spans 13 amino acids. The repertoire was sequenced with immunoSEQ multiplex PCR; TCRdb's copy has only in-frame clones and lacks some. The repertoire holds about 140,000 clones, with less than 95% as singletons. The genes are TRBV7-2 and TRBJ1-1; D ambiguous. Sample: blood. The sequence derives from a man aged 18 to 29 in good health. The CDR3 nucleotides read TGTGCCAGCAGCCGTTGGCTGAACACTGAAGCTTTCTTT. Translating gives CASSRWLNTEAFF.